Listed below are T cell receptor beta chains from one sample, sequenced in a study of T cell changes during pregnancy in multiple sclerosis. TCRdb's table, derived via immunoSEQ multiplex PCR, lists solely in-frame clones and lacks some. The table has over 55,000 clones, around nine tenths seen once; the top ten hold 5.3%. The sequencing input was peripheral blood from another person, used as feeder cells. Every receptor here comes from a human donor whose cells served as feeder cells for cultures in a pregnancy study. CDR3s include the opening cysteine and the closing phenylalanine or tryptophan. The D gene is left open where the match is weak. Some rows mark clone size as missing; the rest say once, few, many or name a class of expanded clone.

TRBJ2-1 once TRBV6-6 . TGTGCCAGCAGTCGTTTGGAGAGCAATGAGCAGTTCTTC CASSRLESNEQFF
TRBJ1-6 . TRBV9 . TGTGCCAGCAGCGTAGAAGGCCTTAATTCACCCCTCCACTTT CASSVEGLNSPLHF
TRBJ2-3 few TRBV6-4 TRBD1 TGTGCCAGCAGTGACTCGCAGGGGGCAGATACGCAGTATTTT CASSDSQGADTQYF
TRBJ1-3 . TRBV7-8 TRBD1 TGTGCCAGCAGCTTGGGGACAGGGGGTGGAAACACCATATATTTT CASSLGTGGGNTIYF
TRBJ1-5 . TRBV28 TRBD1 TGTGCCAGCAGTCATGGGACAGGCGGTCATCAGCCCCAGCATTTT CASSHGTGGHQPQHF
TRBJ1-2 . TRBV28 . TGTGCCAGCAGTTTAAACCTCTATGGCTACACCTTC CASSLNLYGYTF
TRBJ2-7 . TRBV18 . TGTGCCAGCTCACCAGCGGTAAGAGGTGAGCAGTACTTC CASSPAVRGEQYF
TRBJ1-1 few TRBV7-9 . TGTGCCAGCAGCTTGTCTTTGAGTGAAGCTTTCTTT CASSLSLSEAFF
TRBJ1-3 . TRBV7-2 . TGTGCCAGCAGCTTAGCACAGGGACCTGGAAACACCATATATTTT CASSLAQGPGNTIYF
TRBJ2-2 . TRBV5-4 TRBD2 TGTGCCAGCAGCTTGGCAGCGGGAGGGCCCGGGGAGCTGTTTTTT CASSLAAGGPGELFF
TRBJ2-1 . TRBV6-5 TRBD2 TGTGCCAGCAGTACGGGACTAGCCTACAATGAGCAGTTCTTC CASSTGLAYNEQFF
TRBJ2-2 . TRBV4-2 TRBD2 TGTGCCAGCAGCCTAGCCGGGGGGGCCGTCGGGGAGCTGTTTTTT CASSLAGGAVGELFF
TRBJ1-1 . TRBV11-1 . TGTGCCAGCAGCTTAAGGCCGACAAAACCTGTGAACACTGAAGCTTTCTTT CASSLRPTKPVNTEAFF
TRBJ2-2 . TRBV7-9 . TGTGCCAGCAGCTTAGGAGAGGGGGAGCTGTTTTTT CASSLGEGELFF
TRBJ2-6 . TRBV19 TRBD1 TGTGCCAGTAATGATCCGGGACAGGCTTACTCTGGGGCCAACGTCCTGACTTTC CASNDPGQAYSGANVLTF
TRBJ1-4 . TRBV2 TRBD1 TGTGCCAGCAGTGGAGGACAGGGGGGTAATGAAAAACTGTTTTTT CASSGGQGGNEKLFF